A single sample is the source of the 14 T cell receptor beta chains below, sequenced in a study of shared clonotypes between healthy human individuals. The method was immunoSEQ multiplex PCR; TCRdb's version includes in-frame clones alone and lacks a portion of them. Of roughly 2,000,000 clones in the sample, about 94% were seen once. Naive CD8 cells, CD45RO-negative and positively selected for CCR7, excluded terminally differentiated effector memory CD45RA+ cells. Sequenced input: naive CD8+ T cells from PBMCs. The receptors come from a man between 18 and 29 years old in good health. Some clones in this sample may be carry-over from other donors' samples.

This clone was observed a single time. The chain uses TRBV9 and TRBJ2-5; 7 nucleotides agree with TRBD2. Per the germline V gene, CDR1 is SGDLS and CDR2 is YYNGEE. This CDR3 comprises 14 residues. Trimming at V came to 3 bases and at J to 3 bases, leaving 5 bases not matched to a gene. The CDR3 loop is CASSARLAEETQYF. The CDR3 DNA is TGTGCCAGCAGCGCCCGACTAGCCGAAGAGACCCAGTACTTC.

The V and J genes are TRBV27 and TRBJ2-2, with D possibly matching TRBD2 (6 bases). Germline loops: CDR1 MNHEY, CDR2 SMNVEV (reference sequence). The V and J ends lost 5 bases and 7 bases respectively, with 14 bases between them. This CDR3 comprises 14 residues. CDR3 in DNA: TGTGCCAGCAGTCCTAGCGTCACACGCGGGGAGCTGTTTTTT. Translation gives CASSPSVTRGELFF.

Note on this clone: The same CDR3 is also encoded by other DNA sequences in this sample. The V gene is TRBV27, the J gene TRBJ2-7; D tentatively fits TRBD1 or TRBD2 (6 bases each). This CDR3 contains 14 residues. V was shortened by 3 bases and J by 0 bases, with 9 bases between the two germline ends. CDR1 is MNHEY and CDR2 is SMNVEV in the germline V gene (reference sequence). DNA of the CDR3: TGTGCCAGCAGTTTCGGGGGCAACTCCTACGAGCAGTACTTC. This encodes CASSFGGNSYEQYF.

V gene TRBV27 combines with J gene TRBJ2-7; a possible D gene is TRBD1 (6 bases). CDR3 length: 13 residues. Per germline, CDR1 MNHEY and CDR2 SMNVEV (reference sequence). Trimming left V 6 bases short and J 8 bases short, with 17 bases between. The CDR3 is CASRPGASLKQYF. The CDR3 DNA follows: TGTGCCAGCAGGCCAGGGGCCTCCCTCAAGCAGTACTTC.

In nucleotides, the CDR3 is TGTGCCAGCAGCTCGGACTCCTTCAGCACAGATACGCAGTATTTT. Encoded protein: CASSSDSFSTDTQYF. The chain links TRBV5-4 to TRBJ2-3, with TRBD2 as a possible D gene (5 bases). The germline V gene encodes CDR1 SGHNT and CDR2 YYREEE (reference sequence). With 3 bases removed from V and 0 bases from J, the gap between germline ends came to 11 bases. The CDR3 runs 15 residues.

The chain employs TRBV10-3 and TRBJ1-2; D remains ambiguous. Germline V lookup: CDR1 ENHRY, CDR2 SYGVKD. Trimming cost V 3 bases and J 3 bases, with 8 bases left between them. The CDR3 extends over 13 amino acids. The CDR3 reads CAISDHGDYGYTF. CDR3 DNA: TGTGCCATCAGTGATCACGGAGACTATGGCTACACCTTC.

The chain joins TRBV4-3 to TRBJ2-1; 7 bases agree with TRBD2. Losses at the gene ends were 2 bases for V and 6 bases for J; bases not matched to a gene: 10. CDR1 and CDR2 from the germline V gene are LGHNA and YSLEER. The CDR3 covers 16 residues. In DNA, the CDR3 is TGCGCCAGCAGCCAATTAACCCCCGGGGAGGGCAATGAGCAGTTCTTC. Its protein is CASSQLTPGEGNEQFF.

This chain joins TRBV19 and TRBJ1-2; no clear D. The CDR3 contains 16 residues. Trimming stripped 3 bases from V and 1 base from J, with 15 bases between. Germline V gene lookup returns CDR1 LNHDA and CDR2 SQIVND (reference sequence). CDR3 residues: CASSIIGSEVNYGYTF. The CDR3, as DNA: TGTGCCAGTAGTATTATCGGGTCAGAAGTTAACTATGGCTACACCTTC.

The CDR3 region is CASSDTGIQETQYF. CDR3 coding DNA: TGTGCCAGCAGCGACACAGGGATTCAAGAGACCCAGTACTTC. V and J are TRBV13 and TRBJ2-5; TRBD1 is a possible D gene (6 bases). This CDR3 is 14 amino acids long. From germline, CDR1 is PRHDT and CDR2 FYEKMQ (reference sequence). V shed 5 bases and J shed 2 bases, with 12 bases lying between them.

The chain is built from TRBV9 and TRBJ2-7; 9 bases agree with TRBD1. Per the germline V gene, CDR1 is SGDLS and CDR2 is YYNGEE. The CDR3 is made up of 14 amino acids. J was trimmed by 5 bases and V by 4 bases; bases with no gene match: 7. CDR3 DNA: TGTGCCAGCAGCTCCCGGACAGGGGAGAACGAGCAGTACTTC. Its translation is CASSSRTGENEQYF.

There are a few counts of this clone. The CDR3 DNA is TGTGCCAGCAGCTGGGACGGTTACGAGCAGTACTTC. This translates into CASSWDGYEQYF. The V call is TRBV5-4, the J call TRBJ2-7; D tentatively reads TRBD1 or TRBD2 (5 bases each). Trimming took 3 bases from V and 4 from J, leaving 8 bases between them. CDR3 length: 12 amino acids. The germline gives CDR1 SGHNT, CDR2 YYREEE (reference sequence). Full variable domain (rest looked up from reference TRBV5-4 and TRBJ2-7): ETGVTQSPTHLIKTRGQQVTLRCSSQSGHNTVSWYQQALGQGPQFIFQYYREEENGRGNFPPRFSGLQFPNYSSELNVNALELDDSALYLCASSWDGYEQYFGPGTRLTVT.

The V call is TRBV11-2, the J call TRBJ2-7, with 8 bases lining up with TRBD1. Trimming at V came to 5 bases and at J to 12 bases, leaving 15 bases not matched to a gene. The V gene's germline CDR1 is SGHAT and CDR2 FQNNGV. CDR3 length equals 14 residues. The CDR3 spells CASSAVLGDRNMYF. As DNA, the CDR3 is TGTGCCAGCAGCGCCGTCCTAGGGGACAGGAATATGTACTTC.

The V gene is TRBV4-3, the J gene TRBJ2-2; D perhaps matches TRBD2 (6 bases). This CDR3 comprises 19 residues. Trimming left V 0 bases short and J 5 bases short, with 22 bases between. The V gene's germline CDR1 is LGHNA and CDR2 YSLEER. CDR3 in amino acids: CASSQELVVGEAWTGELFF. The CDR3 region has the DNA TGCGCCAGCAGCCAAGAACTGGTAGTGGGGGAGGCGTGGACCGGGGAGCTGTTTTTT.

The chain carries TRBV5-1 and TRBJ2-2; TRBD2 aligns across 14 bases. The germline CDR1 and CDR2 sequences are SGHRS and YFSETQ. Trimming at V came to 5 bases and at J to 6 bases, leaving 3 bases not matched to a gene. This CDR3 has 15 residues. The CDR3 region has the DNA TGCGCCAGCAGAATGGGACTAGCGGGAGCCGGGGAGCTGTTTTTT. Amino acids: CASRMGLAGAGELFF.